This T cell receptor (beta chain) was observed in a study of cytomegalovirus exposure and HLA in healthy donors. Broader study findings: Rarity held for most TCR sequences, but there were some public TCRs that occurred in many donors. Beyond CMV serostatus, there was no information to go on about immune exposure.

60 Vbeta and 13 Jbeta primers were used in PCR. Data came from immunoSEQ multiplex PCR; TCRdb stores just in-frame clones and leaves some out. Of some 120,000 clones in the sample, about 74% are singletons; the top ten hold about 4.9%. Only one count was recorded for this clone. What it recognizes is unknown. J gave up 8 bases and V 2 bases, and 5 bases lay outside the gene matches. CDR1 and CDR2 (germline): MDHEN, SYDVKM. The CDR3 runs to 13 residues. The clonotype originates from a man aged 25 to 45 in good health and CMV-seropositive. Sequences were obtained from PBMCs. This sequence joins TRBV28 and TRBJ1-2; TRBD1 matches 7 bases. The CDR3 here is CASSLEGARGYTF. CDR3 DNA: TGTGCCAGCAGTTTAGAGGGGGCGAGAGGCTACACCTTC.